These T cell receptor beta chains were read from a single sample in a study of shared clonotypes between healthy human individuals. Measured with immunoSEQ multiplex PCR; TCRdb has only the in-frame clones, and not every one. The table includes 2 million to 2.5 million clones, about 94% detected once. The sample consisted of naive CD8+ T cells sorted from blood. The receptors were sampled from a man aged 18 to 29 in good health. Both conserved end residues are part of each CDR3. D genes are given only for firm matches. Only some rows state a clone size, as once, few, many or a class for expanded clones.

D	size	J	V	DNA	CDR3
TRBD1	few	TRBJ1-2	TRBV25-1	TGTGCCAGCAGTGACAGGGGGGCCCCGATCTCCTATGGCTACACCTTC	CASSDRGAPISYGYTF
TRBD2	.	TRBJ2-7	TRBV14	TGTGCCAGCAGCCAAGGGGGAGGGAGTGAGCAGTACTTC	CASSQGGGSEQYF
TRBD1	.	TRBJ1-1	TRBV4-1	TGCGCCAGCAGCCATCCCGGGACAGACACTGAAGCTTTCTTT	CASSHPGTDTEAFF
.	.	TRBJ1-1	TRBV27	TGTGCCAGCTCCCCGTGGGGGGGCACTGAAGCTTTCTTT	CASSPWGGTEAFF
.	.	TRBJ2-3	TRBV6-4	TGTGCCAGCAGAGCCGGGCAACAGGAGGCAGATACGCAGTATTTT	CASRAGQQEADTQYF
TRBD1	.	TRBJ2-2	TRBV7-9	TGTGCCAGCAGCTTAGTCACAGGGGGGCCAACCGGGGAGCTGTTTTTT	CASSLVTGGPTGELFF
.	.	TRBJ2-5	TRBV6-1	TGTGCCAGCAGTGAAGAAGGGGCGGGGGAGACCCAGTACTTC	CASSEEGAGETQYF
TRBD1	.	TRBJ1-2	TRBV5-6	TGTGCCAGCAGCGTTAACCGGGACAGGGCACACATTAAGTCAGGCTACACCTTC	CASSVNRDRAHIKSGYTF
.	once	TRBJ1-1	TRBV9	TGTGCCAGCAGCGTAGTGACGGGGAGGACTGAAGCTTTCTTT	CASSVVTGRTEAFF
TRBD1	once	TRBJ2-1	TRBV28	TGTGCCAGCAGTTTACCCGGGACAGACATTTACAATGAGCAGTTCTTC	CASSLPGTDIYNEQFF
.	.	TRBJ2-1	TRBV6-5	TGTGCCAGCAGTTACAGTGGGTTCAATGAGCAGTTCTTC	CASSYSGFNEQFF
.	.	TRBJ1-1	TRBV6-6	TGTGCCAGCAAACCGTTATTGGGGTTTGAAGCTTTCTTT	CASKPLLGFEAFF
.	.	TRBJ2-5	TRBV29-1	TGCAGCGTTGGGACAGAACAAGAGACCCAGTACTTC	CSVGTEQETQYF
.	.	TRBJ1-1	TRBV7-8	TGTGCCAGCAGCCCGTACATAGTAGGCATGAACACTGAAGCTTTCTTT	CASSPYIVGMNTEAFF
.	.	TRBJ2-7	TRBV21-1	TGTGCCAGCAGCAAAGCTGCAGCGGGGGTTTACGAGCAGTACTTC	CASSKAAAGVYEQYF
.	.	TRBJ2-7	TRBV7-9	TGTGCCAGCAGCGCAGACACCGGGACCGGATCCTACGAGCAGTACTTC	CASSADTGTGSYEQYF
.	.	TRBJ1-1	TRBV7-9	TGTGCCAGCAGCTTCGGGGCTGGCGAAGCTTTCTTT	CASSFGAGEAFF
.	.	TRBJ1-5	TRBV4-3	TGCGCCAGCAGCCAAGATTTAAGTGGACCCAGGGTCTCCAACAATCAGCCCCAGCATTTT	CASSQDLSGPRVSNNQPQHF
TRBD1	.	TRBJ2-7	TRBV29-1	TGCAGCGTGTTGACAGGGGGTCCCTACGAGCAGTACTTC	CSVLTGGPYEQYF
.	.	TRBJ2-5	TRBV7-9	TGTGCCAGCAGCTCCCCAGGGGTCTTAGAGACCCAGTACTTC	CASSSPGVLETQYF
TRBD1	.	TRBJ1-5	TRBV19	TGTGCCAGTAGTATAACAGGGGAATATAGCAATCAGCCCCAGCATTTT	CASSITGEYSNQPQHF
.	.	TRBJ1-5	TRBV7-3	TGTGCCAGCAGCATACACCTCAGGGTTTATAGCAATCAGCCCCAGCATTTT	CASSIHLRVYSNQPQHF
.	.	TRBJ1-5	TRBV2	TGTGCCAGCAGTGAATTTTGGGGGGGAGAAAGCAATCAGCCCCAGCATTTT	CASSEFWGGESNQPQHF
.	.	TRBJ2-7	TRBV28	TGTGCCAGCAGTTCAAAGTCCTACGAGCAGTACTTC	CASSSKSYEQYF
.	.	TRBJ2-1	TRBV27	TGTGCCAGCAGTCCGGTGGGGAGTCTATCCTACAATGAGCAGTTCTTC	CASSPVGSLSYNEQFF
.	.	TRBJ2-3	TRBV2	TGTGCCAGCAGTTTAACAGATACGCAGTATTTT	CASSLTDTQYF